This TCR beta chain stems from a study of blood T cell repertoires in COVID-19. Study-level information: COVID-19 samples, acute and convalescent, were from the United States, Italy and Spain. T cells, B-cell-depleted T cells, or PBMCs supplied cDNA or gDNA.

TCRdb's table, derived via immunoSEQ multiplex PCR, lists solely in-frame clones and lacks some. The sample lists tens of thousands of clones, less than 95% occurring once. Germline V gene lookup returns CDR1 SGHTA and CDR2 FQGTGA. The ends lost 5 bases at V and 2 bases at J; junction bases unmatched: 4. This CDR3 is built from 15 residues. Specimen: peripheral blood. The TCR was taken from a human donor with active COVID-19. The donor label of this sample is uncertain. The chain links TRBV7-3 to TRBJ2-1, with 9 bases that match TRBD1. CDR3 in DNA: TGTGCCAGCAGCCCCCGGACAGGGGCCTACAATGAGCAGTTCTTC. Translating it yields CASSPRTGAYNEQFF.